This T cell receptor beta chain was identified in a study of T cells after yellow fever vaccination. Background on the study: Libraries from low-cell-number fractions were prepared with the SMART-Seq v4 Ultra Low Input RNA kit.

By 5'RACE template switching, TCR cDNA was produced, with a universal primer site and UMIs added in the process. TCRdb redid the calling of the 5' RACE reads with MiXCR, one entry per CDR3 protein. The table lists under 400,000 distinct CDR3 sequences, around 12% of them singletons. Germline V CDR1 and CDR2: DFQATT, SNEGSKA (reference sequence). Deletions cut 7 bases from V and 0 bases from J, with 10 bases between. The CDR3 is 13 amino acids. The chain links TRBV20-1 to TRBJ2-1; the D is unclear. This receptor was taken from a man between 18 and 35 years old who received the YFV17D yellow fever vaccine. The sample consisted of CD4+ T cells sorted from PBMCs, taken 15 days after the yellow fever booster vaccination. DNA of the CDR3: TGCAGTGTCATACAGAGCTCCTACAATGAGCAGTTCTTC. Protein sequence: CSVIQSSYNEQFF.